Each of the 30 T cell receptor beta chains below was sequenced from the same sample in a study of T cells in Graves' hyperthyroidism and ophthalmopathy. RNA transcripts yielded amplified TCR beta CDR3 regions. With the HTBI primer set, the TCR CDR3 went through a first round of RT-PCR. TCRdb passed the multiplex PCR reads through MiXCR, listing each CDR3 protein once. Among 550,000 to 800,000 distinct CDR3 sequences, 17% were seen once, and the ten largest hold 15% to 18%. Sequenced: blood. The origin of the receptors is a man over 45 with Graves' hyperthyroidism.

The chain has TRBV7-9 and TRBJ1-4; tentatively, D is TRBD1 (6 bases). Per germline, CDR1 SEHNR and CDR2 FQNEAQ (reference sequence). There are 13 residues in the CDR3. The V and J ends lost 6 bases and 3 bases respectively, with 8 bases between them. DNA of the CDR3: TGTGCCAGCAGGGGGGCGGCTAATGAAAAACTGTTTTTT. Translation: CASRGAANEKLFF.

This clonotype was detected only once. The V and J genes are TRBV18 and TRBJ2-7; D is unresolved. Trimming pared 1 base from V and 5 bases from J, leaving 12 bases between. The CDR3 loop spans 14 amino acids. Germline assignment: CDR1 KGHSH and CDR2 LQKENI. Written as DNA, the CDR3 is TGTGCCAGCTCACCACGAGACGGATTGGACGAGCAGTACTTC. Translated: CASSPRDGLDEQYF.

This clonotype was detected many times. This rearrangement joins TRBV30 to TRBJ1-3; no reliable D call. The CDR3 contains 13 residues. The ends were cut back, 6 bases at V and 2 bases at J, with 11 bases in the middle. The germline gives CDR1 GTSNPN, CDR2 SVGIG (reference sequence). The CDR3: CACNLGAGNTIYF. The CDR3 region has the DNA TGTGCCTGCAACCTGGGCGCTGGAAACACCATATATTTT.

This clonotype appeared many times. This chain uses TRBV28 with TRBJ2-3; TRBD2 aligns across 7 bases. The trim removed 4 bases at V and 2 bases at J, leaving 9 bases unmatched. CDR1 and CDR2 (germline): MDHEN, SYDVKM. The CDR3 consists of 16 residues. The CDR3 protein is CASSSPSSGDTDTQYF. CDR3 coding DNA: TGTGCCAGCAGTTCTCCGTCTAGCGGAGACACAGATACGCAGTATTTT.

V is TRBV20-1 and J is TRBJ2-3; TRBD1 might be the D (5 bases). V was clipped by 6 bases and J by 8 bases, with 12 bases between them. The CDR3 has 11 residues. Germline CDR1 reads DFQATT; CDR2 reads SNEGSKA (reference sequence). The CDR3 is CSAPSRGTQYF. CDR3 in DNA: TGCAGTGCCCCCTCAAGGGGTACGCAGTATTTT.

The genes are TRBV2 and TRBJ1-2; D ambiguous. From germline, CDR1 is SNHLY and CDR2 FYNNEI. Trimming removed 4 bases from V and 2 bases from J, with 8 bases in between. The CDR3 has 13 residues. CDR3 bases: TGTGCCAGCAGTGTAGGCTTGAACTATGGCTACACCTTC. Protein product: CASSVGLNYGYTF.

The chain carries TRBV4-3 and TRBJ1-4; D is possibly TRBD1 (6 bases). Germline CDR1 LGHNA, CDR2 YSLEER. This CDR3 has 16 residues. V shed 0 bases and J shed 4 bases, with 12 bases lying between them. This CDR3 is CASSQDRGTDNEKLFF. In DNA, the CDR3 is TGCGCCAGCAGCCAAGACAGGGGTACGGATAATGAAAAACTGTTTTTT.

The chain links TRBV4-1 to TRBJ2-7; 14 bases are shared with TRBD2. CDR3 length: 19 amino acids. Per germline, CDR1 MGHRA and CDR2 YSYEKL. V gave up 3 bases and J gave up 2 bases; unmatched junction bases: 12. The CDR3 here is CASSHGSGLAGAEPYEQYF. The DNA for the CDR3 is TGCGCCAGCAGCCACGGTTCGGGACTAGCGGGAGCGGAGCCCTACGAGCAGTACTTC.

This clonotype was seen only once. This chain joins TRBV6-1 and TRBJ2-3; 13 bases agree with TRBD2. Germline V gene data show CDR1 as MNHNS and CDR2 as SASEGT. There are 17 residues in the CDR3. With V trimmed by 5 bases and J by 5 bases, 10 bases remained unmatched. The DNA of the CDR3 is TGTGCCAGCAGTACCCCGGGACTAGCGGGAAGTGGAGATACGCAGTATTTT. It specifies CASSTPGLAGSGDTQYF.

As DNA, the CDR3 is TGCGCCAGCAGCTTCAGGACAGGGGTCGACAATGAGCAGTTCTTC. It encodes CASSFRTGVDNEQFF. The chain couples TRBV5-1 to TRBJ2-1; TRBD1 agrees at 9 bases. J gave up 5 bases and V 2 bases, and 5 bases lay outside the gene matches. In germline, CDR1 is SGHRS, CDR2 YFSETQ. CDR3 length equals 15 residues. The full variable domain, its missing parts supplied by reference TRBV5-1 and TRBJ2-1, is KAGVTQTPRYLIKTRGQQVTLSCSPISGHRSVSWYQQTPGQGLQFLFEYFSETQRNKGNFPGRFSGRQFSNSRSEMNVSTLELGDSALYLCASSFRTGVDNEQFFGPGTRLTVL.

This clonotype was detected ten times or more. The chain uses TRBV19 and TRBJ2-1; the match to TRBD1 covers 7 bases. The CDR3 totals 16 residues. The germline CDR1 and CDR2 sequences are LNHDA and SQIVND (reference sequence). Trimming removed 5 bases from V and 2 bases from J; junction bases left unmatched: 9. The CDR3 here is CASSPSGQLTYNEQFF. CDR3 nucleotides: TGTGCCAGTAGTCCCTCGGGACAGCTCACCTACAATGAGCAGTTCTTC.

In this sample, this clonotype turned up many times. This sequence joins TRBV20-1 and TRBJ1-1; D is unclear. V was cut by 6 bases and J by 5 bases, with 19 bases left in between. The CDR3 is made up of 14 amino acids. CDR1 and CDR2 (germline): DFQATT, SNEGSKA (reference sequence). The CDR3 DNA reads as TGCAGTGCAAAGCGGGGAGTTTCTCGGACTGAAGCTTTCTTT. This translates into CSAKRGVSRTEAFF.

A word on this clonotype: Since a much larger clone is just one base distant, this may be a read error. The chain recombines TRBV10-1 with TRBJ2-7; no clear D. The CDR3 sequence is 12 residues long. Germline CDR1 and CDR2: WNHNN and SYGVQD (reference sequence). The CDR3 spells CASSGGTYERYF. CDR3 DNA: TGCGCCAGCAGTGGAGGCACTTACGAGCGGTACTTC.

This clonotype was picked up a small number of times. This chain uses TRBV4-1 with TRBJ2-5; 8 bases agree with TRBD2. Germline V gene sequence: CDR1 MGHRA, CDR2 YSYEKL. V lost 1 base, J lost 4 bases, and 5 bases stayed unmatched. CDR3 length: 15 residues. The CDR3 nucleotides are TGCGCCAGCAGCCAAGTCGGGACTAGACCAGAGACCCAGTACTTC. Translating gives CASSQVGTRPETQYF.

The chain couples TRBV19 to TRBJ1-5, with D possibly being TRBD1 (5 bases). The CDR3 extends over 15 amino acids. Deletions cut 3 bases from V and 7 bases from J, with 16 bases between. Germline assignment: CDR1 LNHDA and CDR2 SQIVND (reference sequence). CDR3 bases: TGTGCCAGTAGTATCATCTCGGGACCAGGGCAGCCCCAGCATTTT. Its translation is CASSIISGPGQPQHF. The complete variable domain, with remaining parts taken from reference TRBV19 and TRBJ1-5, reads DGGITQSPKYLFRKEGQNVTLSCEQNLNHDAMYWYRQDPGQGLRLIYYSQIVNDFQKGDIAEGYSVSREKKESFPLTVTSAQKNPTAFYLCASSIISGPGQPQHFGDGTRLSIL.

The J gene is TRBJ2-5, the V gene TRBV6-1; D is unresolved. Germline V gives CDR1 MNHNS, CDR2 SASEGT. Trimming pared 6 bases from V and 5 bases from J, leaving 19 bases between. CDR3 length: 15 amino acids. The CDR3 DNA reads as TGTGCCAGCAGGCCTCTAAATTCCCGCGCGGAGACCCAGTACTTC. Translating gives CASRPLNSRAETQYF.

The rearrangement links TRBV7-2 to TRBJ2-1; 7 bases line up with TRBD2. The V segment lost 1 base and the J segment 4 bases; nucleotides outside the gene matches: 10. CDR3 length: 17 amino acids. Germline V gives CDR1 SGHTA, CDR2 FQGNSA. The CDR3: CASSLDHGLAVYNEQFF. CDR3 coding DNA: TGTGCCAGCAGCTTAGACCACGGGCTAGCGGTATACAATGAGCAGTTCTTC.

This chain connects TRBV6-2 or TRBV6-3 to TRBJ2-2; 7 bases fit TRBD2. The CDR3 covers 16 residues. CDR1 is MNHEY and CDR2 is SVGEGT in the germline V gene. V shed 5 bases, J shed 0 bases, and the junction held 6 bases outside the gene matches. The CDR3 bases are TGTGCCAGCAGTCTGACTAGCATAGCGAACACCGGGGAGCTGTTTTTT. It encodes CASSLTSIANTGELFF.

Ten or more counts support this clonotype. The rearrangement joins TRBV7-9 to TRBJ2-1; 14 bases match TRBD2. CDR3 length: 16 amino acids. Germline V gives CDR1 SEHNR, CDR2 FQNEAQ (reference sequence). V lost 6 bases to trimming and J lost 10 bases; unmatched junction nucleotides: 11. The CDR3 coding sequence is TGTGCCAGCAGAAAACCGGGACTAGCGGGAGTCGGGGAGCAGTTCTTC. Translation gives CASRKPGLAGVGEQFF.

The chain links TRBV6-1 to TRBJ1-1; a possible D gene is TRBD1 (5 bases). The germline V gene has CDR1 MNHNS and CDR2 SASEGT. CDR3 length equals 13 residues. V was shortened by 4 bases and J by 4 bases, with 10 bases between the two germline ends. In nucleotides, the CDR3 is TGTGCCAGCAGTGTAGGACAATCCACTGAAGCTTTCTTT. Translating it yields CASSVGQSTEAFF.

This clonotype was counted many times. This chain connects TRBV20-1 to TRBJ2-7; the D is unclear. The germline CDR1 and CDR2 sequences are DFQATT and SNEGSKA (reference sequence). Trimming stripped 0 bases from V and 2 bases from J, with 5 bases between. CDR3 length equals 12 residues. CDR3 nucleotide sequence: TGCAGTGCTAGAGAAGACGCCTACGAGCAGTACTTC. Translated: CSAREDAYEQYF.

The sample holds many counts of this clonotype. The gene calls are TRBV20-1 and TRBJ2-5, with D maybe TRBD1 (6 bases). Germline CDR1 reads DFQATT; CDR2 reads SNEGSKA (reference sequence). Trimming cost V 7 bases and J 4 bases, with 16 bases left between them. This CDR3 has 13 residues. The CDR3 here is CSVIGRGRETQYF. Written as DNA, the CDR3 is TGCAGTGTCATAGGCAGGGGCAGAGAGACCCAGTACTTC.

This clonotype was seen many times. The chain links TRBV11-2 to TRBJ2-7, with D perhaps matching TRBD1 or TRBD2 (5 bases each). CDR1 is SGHAT, CDR2 FQNNGV, per germline. The ends were cut back, 1 base at V and 3 bases at J, with 7 bases in the middle. The CDR3 sequence is 13 residues long. The CDR3 nucleotides are TGTGCCAGCAGCTTAGGGGACGGCTACGAGCAGTACTTC. Translating it yields CASSLGDGYEQYF.

This rearrangement joins TRBV20-1 to TRBJ2-7, with TRBD2 identical over 12 bases. The CDR3 length is 16 residues. V lost 5 bases, J lost 4 bases, and 12 bases stayed unmatched. Germline V gene lookup returns CDR1 DFQATT and CDR2 SNEGSKA (reference sequence). Here the CDR3 DNA reads TGCAGTGCTGGGGGGAGGACTAGCGGGAACTCTTACGAGCAGTACTTC. It encodes CSAGGRTSGNSYEQYF.

The chain uses TRBV24-1 and TRBJ2-1; D call uncertain. CDR1 and CDR2 from the germline V gene are KGHDR and SFDVKD. The CDR3 sequence is 11 residues long. Trimming stripped 3 bases from V and 8 bases from J, with 4 bases between. The CDR3 loop is CATSDLYEQFF. The CDR3 nucleotides read TGTGCCACCAGTGATCTGTATGAGCAGTTCTTC.

This clonotype was seen ten or more times. The chain employs TRBV7-2 and TRBJ2-3, with 7 bases that match TRBD2. Germline trimming cut 2 bases from V and 1 base from J; bases unmatched to any gene: 6. Germline CDR1 and CDR2: SGHTA and FQGNSA. The CDR3 consists of 16 residues. CDR3 sequence: CASSLIGLAGTDTQYF. In nucleotides, the CDR3 is TGTGCCAGCAGCTTAATCGGGCTAGCGGGCACAGATACGCAGTATTTT.

This clonotype appeared a few times. The chain joins TRBV19 to TRBJ1-2; D is possibly TRBD1 (6 bases). V was pared by 3 bases and J by 4 bases, with 9 bases between. This CDR3 spans 13 amino acids. Germline values: CDR1 LNHDA, CDR2 SQIVND (reference sequence). The CDR3 is CASSIQGTYGYTF. DNA of the CDR3: TGTGCCAGTAGTATTCAGGGGACCTATGGCTACACCTTC.

This clonotype was observed many times. The V gene is TRBV6-2 or TRBV6-3, the J gene TRBJ1-5, with a possible D match to TRBD1 (6 bases). V was trimmed by 6 bases and J by 6 bases, leaving 15 bases between them. CDR3 length equals 14 residues. CDR1 is MNHEY, CDR2 SVGEGT, per germline. The CDR3 spells CASSHTGFTQPQHF. The DNA of the CDR3 is TGTGCCAGCAGCCACACAGGGTTCACTCAGCCCCAGCATTTT.

Only a few counts were recorded for this clonotype. The chain couples TRBV7-9 to TRBJ2-7; the match to TRBD1 covers 7 bases. In germline, CDR1 is SEHNR, CDR2 FQNEAQ (reference sequence). This CDR3 is built from 15 residues. J lost 7 bases, V lost 2 bases, and 11 bases had no gene match. CDR3 sequence reads: CASSLMTGTYHEQYF. The CDR3 nucleotides are TGTGCCAGCAGCTTAATGACAGGGACCTATCATGAGCAGTACTTC.

This clonotype was recorded many times. This chain connects TRBV5-5 to TRBJ2-7; maybe TRBD1 (6 bases). V was cut by 1 base and J by 2 bases, with 10 bases left in between. Germline V gene sequence: CDR1 SGHKS, CDR2 YYEKEE (reference sequence). The CDR3 is 14 residues long. In DNA form, the CDR3 reads TGTGCCAGCAGCTTGACAGGGTACCCCTACGAGCAGTACTTC. Translating gives CASSLTGYPYEQYF. The variable domain in full, completed from reference TRBV5-5 and TRBJ2-7, reads DAGVTQSPTHLIKTRGQQVTLRCSPISGHKSVSWYQQVLGQGPQFIFQYYEKEERGRGNFPDRFSARQFPNYSSELNVNALLLGDSALYLCASSLTGYPYEQYFGPGTRLTVT.